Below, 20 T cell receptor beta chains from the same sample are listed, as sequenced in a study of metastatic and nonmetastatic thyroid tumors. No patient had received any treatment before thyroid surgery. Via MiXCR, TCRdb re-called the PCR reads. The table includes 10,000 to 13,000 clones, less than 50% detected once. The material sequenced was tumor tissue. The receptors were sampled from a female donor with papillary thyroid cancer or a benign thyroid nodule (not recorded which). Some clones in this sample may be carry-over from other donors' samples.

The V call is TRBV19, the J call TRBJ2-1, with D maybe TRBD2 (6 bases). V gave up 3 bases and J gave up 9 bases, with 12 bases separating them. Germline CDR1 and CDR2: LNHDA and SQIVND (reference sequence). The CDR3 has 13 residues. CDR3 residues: CASSMTGRSEQFF. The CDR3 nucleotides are TGTGCCAGTAGTATGACGGGGAGGAGTGAGCAGTTCTTC.

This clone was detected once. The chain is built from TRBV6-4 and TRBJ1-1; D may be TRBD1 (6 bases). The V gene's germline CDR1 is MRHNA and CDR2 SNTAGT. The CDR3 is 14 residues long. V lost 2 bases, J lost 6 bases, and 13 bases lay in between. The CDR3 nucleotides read TGTGCCAGCAGTGACGGTACAGGGTCTCCTGAAGCTTTCTTT. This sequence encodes CASSDGTGSPEAFF.

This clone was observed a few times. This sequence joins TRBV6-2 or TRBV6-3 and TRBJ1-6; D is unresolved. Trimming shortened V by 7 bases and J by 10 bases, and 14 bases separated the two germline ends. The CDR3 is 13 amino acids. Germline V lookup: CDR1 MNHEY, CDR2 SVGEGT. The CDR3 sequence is CASTSRESSPLHF. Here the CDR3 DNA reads TGTGCCAGCACTTCGAGAGAGTCCTCACCCCTCCACTTT.

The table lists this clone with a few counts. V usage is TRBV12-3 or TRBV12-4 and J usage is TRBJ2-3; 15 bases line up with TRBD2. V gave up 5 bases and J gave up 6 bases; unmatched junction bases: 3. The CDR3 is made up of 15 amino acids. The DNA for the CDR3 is TGTGCCAGCAGTCCCGGGACTAGCGGGAGGGATACGCAGTATTTT. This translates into CASSPGTSGRDTQYF.

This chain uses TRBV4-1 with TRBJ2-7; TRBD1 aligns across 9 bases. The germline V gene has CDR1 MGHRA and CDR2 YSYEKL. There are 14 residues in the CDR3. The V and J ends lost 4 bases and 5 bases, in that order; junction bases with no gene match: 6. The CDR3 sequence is CASSRDRGFDEQYF. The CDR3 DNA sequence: TGCGCCAGCAGCCGAGACAGGGGGTTCGACGAGCAGTACTTC.

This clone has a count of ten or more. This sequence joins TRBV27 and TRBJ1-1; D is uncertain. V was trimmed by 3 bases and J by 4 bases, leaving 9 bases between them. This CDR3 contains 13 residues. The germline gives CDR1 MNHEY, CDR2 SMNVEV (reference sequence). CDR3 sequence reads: CASSFSRSTEAFF. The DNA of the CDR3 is TGTGCCAGCAGTTTCAGCAGGTCCACTGAAGCTTTCTTT.

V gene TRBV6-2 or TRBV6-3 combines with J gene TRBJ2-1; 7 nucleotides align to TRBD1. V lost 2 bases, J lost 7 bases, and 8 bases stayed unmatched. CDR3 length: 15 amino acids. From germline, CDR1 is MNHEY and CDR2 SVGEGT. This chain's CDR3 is CASSYTLDRDNEQFF. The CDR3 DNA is TGTGCCAGCAGTTACACCCTCGACAGGGATAATGAGCAGTTCTTC.

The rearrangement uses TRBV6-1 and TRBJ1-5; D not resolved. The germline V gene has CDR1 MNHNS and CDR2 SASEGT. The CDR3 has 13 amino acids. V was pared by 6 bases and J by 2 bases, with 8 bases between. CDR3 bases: TGTGCCAGCAGGGGCCTGGGCAATCAGCCCCAGCATTTT. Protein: CASRGLGNQPQHF.

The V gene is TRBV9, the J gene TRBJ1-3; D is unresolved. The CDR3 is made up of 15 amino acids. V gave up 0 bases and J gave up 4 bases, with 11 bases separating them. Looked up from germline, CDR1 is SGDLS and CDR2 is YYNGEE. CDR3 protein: CASSVGQEVGNTIYF. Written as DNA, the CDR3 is TGTGCCAGCAGCGTAGGTCAGGAGGTGGGAAACACCATATATTTT.

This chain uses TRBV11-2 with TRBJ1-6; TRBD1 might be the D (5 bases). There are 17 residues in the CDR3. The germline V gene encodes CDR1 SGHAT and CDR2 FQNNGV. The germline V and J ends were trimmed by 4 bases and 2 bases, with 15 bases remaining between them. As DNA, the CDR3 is TGTGCCAGCAGCTCCCCGCCGCAGGGAGCCTATAATTCACCCCTCCACTTT. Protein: CASSSPPQGAYNSPLHF.

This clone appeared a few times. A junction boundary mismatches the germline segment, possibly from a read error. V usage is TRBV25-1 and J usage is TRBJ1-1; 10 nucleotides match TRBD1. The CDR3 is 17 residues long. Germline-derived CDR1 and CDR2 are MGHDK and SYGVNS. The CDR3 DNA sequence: TGTGCCAGCAGCCCGAGGACAGGGGGTAGAATGAAAACTGAAGCTTTCTTT. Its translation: CASSPRTGGRMKTEAFF. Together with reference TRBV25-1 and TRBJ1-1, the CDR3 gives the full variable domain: EADIYQTPRYLVIGTGKKITLECSQTMGHDKMYWYQQDPGMELHLIHYSYGVNSTEKGDLSSESTVSRIRTEHFPLTLESARPSHTSQYLCASSPRTGGRMKTEAFFGQGTRLTVV.

The CDR3 spells CASSTQGAGTGELFF. CDR3 DNA sequence: TGTGCCAGCAGCACACAGGGGGCTGGGACCGGGGAGCTGTTTTTT. The genes are TRBV11-2 and TRBJ2-2; 9 bases line up with TRBD1. CDR1 and CDR2 (germline): SGHAT, FQNNGV. The CDR3 contains 15 residues. V dropped 5 bases and J dropped 5; count of bases not matched to a gene: 6.

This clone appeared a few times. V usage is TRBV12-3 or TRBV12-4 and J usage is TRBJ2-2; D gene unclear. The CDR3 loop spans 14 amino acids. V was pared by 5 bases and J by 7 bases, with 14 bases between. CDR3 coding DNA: TGTGCCAGCAGTACCACCGGAGTGGGCGGGGAGCTGTTTTTT. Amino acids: CASSTTGVGGELFF.

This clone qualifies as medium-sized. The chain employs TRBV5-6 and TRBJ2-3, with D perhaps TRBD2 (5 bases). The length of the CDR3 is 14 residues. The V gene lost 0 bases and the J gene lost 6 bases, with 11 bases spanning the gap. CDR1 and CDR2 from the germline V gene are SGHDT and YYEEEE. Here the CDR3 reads CASSLVRVSDTQYF. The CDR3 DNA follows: TGTGCCAGCAGCTTGGTGAGGGTATCGGATACGCAGTATTTT.

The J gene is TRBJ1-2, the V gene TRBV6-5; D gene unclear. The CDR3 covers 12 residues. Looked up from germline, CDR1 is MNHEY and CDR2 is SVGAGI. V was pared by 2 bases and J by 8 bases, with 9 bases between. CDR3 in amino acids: CASSYRPGGYTF. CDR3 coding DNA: TGTGCCAGCAGTTACCGCCCAGGAGGCTACACCTTC.

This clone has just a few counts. CDR3 region: CASSLGPRTNTGELFF. The CDR3 DNA reads TGCGCCAGCAGCTTGGGTCCAAGAACAAACACCGGGGAGCTGTTTTTT. This chain joins TRBV5-1 and TRBJ2-2; no firm D call. Trimming left V 0 bases short and J 2 bases short, with 11 bases between. The CDR3 spans 16 residues. Germline V gives CDR1 SGHRS, CDR2 YFSETQ.

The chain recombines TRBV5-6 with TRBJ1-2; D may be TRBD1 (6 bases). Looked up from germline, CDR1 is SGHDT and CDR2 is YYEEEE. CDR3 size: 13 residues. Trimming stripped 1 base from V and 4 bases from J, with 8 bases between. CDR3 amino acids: CASSLKGGYGYTF. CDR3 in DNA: TGTGCCAGCAGCTTGAAAGGGGGCTATGGCTACACCTTC.

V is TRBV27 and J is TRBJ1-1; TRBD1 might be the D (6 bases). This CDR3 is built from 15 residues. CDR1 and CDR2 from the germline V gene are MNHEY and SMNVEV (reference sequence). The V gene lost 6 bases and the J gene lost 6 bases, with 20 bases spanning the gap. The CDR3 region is CASRTRSRGKAEAFF. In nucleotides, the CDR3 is TGTGCCAGCAGGACCAGGAGTAGGGGGAAGGCTGAAGCTTTCTTT.

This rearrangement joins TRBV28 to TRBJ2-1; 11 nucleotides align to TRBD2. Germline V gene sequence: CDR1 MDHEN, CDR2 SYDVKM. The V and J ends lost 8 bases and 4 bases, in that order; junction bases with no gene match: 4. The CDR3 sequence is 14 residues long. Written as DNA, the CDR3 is TGTGCCAGCTCCGGACTAGCGGGTTACAATGAGCAGTTCTTC. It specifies CASSGLAGYNEQFF. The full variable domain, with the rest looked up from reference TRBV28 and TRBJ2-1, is DVKVTQSSRYLVKRTGEKVFLECVQDMDHENMFWYRQDPGLGLRLIYFSYDVKMKEKGDIPEGYSVSREKKERFSLILESASTNQTSMYLCASSGLAGYNEQFFGPGTRLTVL.

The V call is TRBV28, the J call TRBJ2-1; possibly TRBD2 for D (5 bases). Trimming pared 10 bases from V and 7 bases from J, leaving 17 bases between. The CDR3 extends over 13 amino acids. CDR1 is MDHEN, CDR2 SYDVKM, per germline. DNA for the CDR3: TGTGCCACCCGGCTGAGGGTCGAGAATGAGCAGTTCTTC. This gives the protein CATRLRVENEQFF.